Listed here are 18 T cell receptor beta chains from one sample, sequenced in a study of spatial heterogeneity in lung cancer. Findings and caveats of the study: How many expanded intratumoral alpha and beta TCRs were present tracked the tumor mutation count, which was a count of nonsynonymous mutations.

The antigens of these receptors remain unknown. As to time point: sample taken at primary tumor resection. TCRdb independently ran MiXCR on the 5' RACE reads; one entry per CDR3 protein. The sample gives nearly 25,000 distinct CDR3 sequences, around 9.2% of which show up once; approximately 7.5% is in the top ten. The material was lung tumor tissue, obtained at surgery. The receptors were gathered from a male donor with early-stage non-small cell lung cancer.

The chain couples TRBV7-9 to TRBJ2-1; 10 bases align to TRBD1. CDR1 SEHNR and CDR2 FQNEAQ come from the germline V gene (reference sequence). This CDR3 is 16 amino acids long. V dropped 3 bases and J dropped 7; count of bases not matched to a gene: 9. In nucleotides, the CDR3 is TGTGCCAGCAGCTTCCGAGGGACAGGGGCATCGAATGAGCAGTTCTTC. Protein sequence: CASSFRGTGASNEQFF. Full variable domain (missing parts from reference TRBV7-9 and TRBJ2-1): DTGVSQNPRHKITKRGQNVTFRCDPISEHNRLYWYRQTLGQGPEFLTYFQNEAQLEKSRLLSDRFSAERPKGSFSTLEIQRTEQGDSAMYLCASSFRGTGASNEQFFGPGTRLTVL.

In its sample, this clonotype ranks as medium-sized. The chain links TRBV7-9 to TRBJ1-2; D gene ambiguous. V was cut by 5 bases and J by 8 bases, with 12 bases left in between. The CDR3 spans 12 residues. Germline V gives CDR1 SEHNR, CDR2 FQNEAQ (reference sequence). For the CDR3, the DNA is TGTGCCAGCAGCCCCTTCGTGGGAGGCTACACCTTC. Its translation is CASSPFVGGYTF. The whole variable domain, filled in from reference TRBV7-9 and TRBJ1-2, reads DTGVSQNPRHKITKRGQNVTFRCDPISEHNRLYWYRQTLGQGPEFLTYFQNEAQLEKSRLLSDRFSAERPKGSFSTLEIQRTEQGDSAMYLCASSPFVGGYTFGSGTRLTVV.

This chain connects TRBV7-2 to TRBJ2-5, with D tentatively TRBD2 (6 bases). CDR3 length: 13 amino acids. Germline CDR1 SGHTA, CDR2 FQGNSA. V shed 8 bases and J shed 1 base, with 11 bases lying between them. The CDR3 DNA sequence: TGTGCCAGCGTGACGGGGGTCCAAGAGACCCAGTACTTC. Its translation is CASVTGVQETQYF.

There are a few counts of this clonotype. In nucleotides, the CDR3 is TGTGCCAGCAGCCAAGACCCGGCGGGGAATCGCTATGGCTACACCTTC. Translating it yields CASSQDPAGNRYGYTF. The chain carries TRBV3-1 and TRBJ1-2; the D is unclear. The germline V gene has CDR1 LGHDT and CDR2 YNNKEL (reference sequence). V was trimmed by 0 bases and J by 4 bases, leaving 15 bases between them. The CDR3 is made up of 16 amino acids. The full variable domain, in which reference TRBV3-1 and TRBJ1-2 provide the parts outside the CDR3, is DTAVSQTPKYLVTQMGNDKSIKCEQNLGHDTMYWYKQDSKKFLKIMFSYNNKELIINETVPNRFSPKSPDKAHLNLHINSLELGDSAVYFCASSQDPAGNRYGYTFGSGTRLTVV.

This clonotype was observed at least ten times. The gene calls are TRBV20-1 and TRBJ1-1, with 7 bases fitting TRBD1. Germline values: CDR1 DFQATT, CDR2 SNEGSKA (reference sequence). CDR3 length equals 13 residues. The J segment lost 6 bases and the V segment lost 2 bases, leaving 6 bases of the junction unmatched. DNA for the CDR3: TGCAGTGCTAGAAAGAGGGGGCGTGCTGAAGCTTTCTTT. Translating it yields CSARKRGRAEAFF.

This clonotype appeared a few times. The rearrangement links TRBV7-2 to TRBJ2-3, with 9 bases lining up with TRBD1. The CDR3 is made up of 16 amino acids. The germline CDR1 and CDR2 sequences are SGHTA and FQGNSA. J gave up 4 bases and V 4 bases, and 9 bases lay outside the gene matches. This chain's CDR3 is CASSYSGTGWPDTQYF. CDR3 coding DNA: TGTGCCAGCAGCTATTCCGGGACAGGGTGGCCAGATACGCAGTATTTT.

This clonotype occurred a few times. The rearrangement links TRBV9 to TRBJ2-2, with D possibly being TRBD1 or TRBD2 (5 bases each). The length of the CDR3 is 16 residues. CDR1 and CDR2 (germline): SGDLS, YYNGEE. Between the trimmed V and J ends, which lost 0 bases and 6 bases, there was a span of 15 bases. DNA for the CDR3: TGTGCCAGCAGCGTAGGGGGGTTCCAGGGATCCGGGGAGCTGTTTTTT. This translates into CASSVGGFQGSGELFF.

The chain couples TRBV28 to TRBJ1-1, with D hard to call. Trimming pared 3 bases from V and 1 base from J, leaving 9 bases between. This CDR3 comprises 14 residues. Germline lookup yields CDR1 MDHEN and CDR2 SYDVKM. Written as DNA, the CDR3 is TGTGCCAGCAGTTTTAATTACCCGAACACTGAAGCTTTCTTT. Amino acid sequence: CASSFNYPNTEAFF.

The chain uses TRBV11-2 and TRBJ2-1; 13 bases line up with TRBD2. V shed 5 bases and J 8 bases; nucleotides not matched to a gene: 6. Germline V gives CDR1 SGHAT, CDR2 FQNNGV. The CDR3 extends over 15 amino acids. The CDR3 DNA sequence: TGTGCCAGCAGCCTGACTAGCGGGAGGCTCCATGAGCAGTTCTTC. Its protein product is CASSLTSGRLHEQFF.

This clonotype came up many times. As DNA, the CDR3 is TGCAGCGTCCTGACAGGGGGAGAGACCCAGTACTTC. Translation gives CSVLTGGETQYF. The chain employs TRBV29-1 and TRBJ2-5; 9 bases match TRBD1. From germline, CDR1 is SQVTM and CDR2 ANQGSEA. The CDR3 is 12 residues long. Losses at the gene ends were 6 bases for V and 4 bases for J; bases not matched to a gene: 3.

This clonotype came up many times. The chain uses TRBV29-1 and TRBJ2-3, with D perhaps matching TRBD1 (5 bases). The length of the CDR3 is 15 residues. The V end was cut by 4 bases, the J end by 6 bases, with 20 bases between. CDR1 is SQVTM and CDR2 is ANQGSEA in the germline V gene. CDR3 nucleotide sequence: TGCAGCGTTGGTCTTCAAGGGGTGTATTTTGATACGCAGTATTTT. Residues: CSVGLQGVYFDTQYF.

This clonotype was seen at least ten times. This chain joins TRBV10-3 and TRBJ1-2, with 11 bases aligning to TRBD1. Trimming at V came to 6 bases and at J to 7 bases, leaving 16 bases not matched to a gene. Germline values: CDR1 ENHRY, CDR2 SYGVKD. This CDR3 is built from 17 residues. CDR3 in DNA: TGTGCCATCAGGAACAGCGCCAGGACAGGGGGCTTTGGTGGCTACACCTTC. This codes for CAIRNSARTGGFGGYTF.

V gene TRBV7-3 combines with J gene TRBJ2-5, with 9 bases matching TRBD1. Germline V gene data show CDR1 as SGHTA and CDR2 as FQGTGA. There are 14 residues in the CDR3. V dropped 4 bases and J dropped 5; count of bases not matched to a gene: 5. CDR3 in DNA: TGTGCCAGCAGCTATGGGACAGGGTTGGAGACCCAGTACTTC. It translates to CASSYGTGLETQYF.

As for this clonotype: A much larger clone is a single base away; this may be a read error. This sequence joins TRBV18 and TRBJ2-5; D not certain. CDR3 length: 15 residues. CDR1 and CDR2 (germline): KGHSH, LQKENI. The DNA of the CDR3 is TGTGCCAACTCACCACCTACAGAGCCCCAAGGGACCCAGTACTTC. Its translation is CANSPPTEPQGTQYF.

The V call is TRBV5-1, the J call TRBJ2-7, with D perhaps matching TRBD1 (6 bases). The CDR3 has 14 residues. Germline CDR1 and CDR2: SGHRS and YFSETQ. V gave up 4 bases and J gave up 0 bases, with 11 bases separating them. The CDR3 loop reads CASSPRQVSYEQYF. The CDR3 DNA follows: TGCGCCAGCAGCCCGAGACAGGTCTCCTACGAGCAGTACTTC.

This clonotype was seen many times. The rearrangement uses TRBV2 and TRBJ2-5; 9 bases align to TRBD1. The trim removed 1 base at V and 1 base at J, leaving 10 bases unmatched. The germline V gene has CDR1 SNHLY and CDR2 FYNNEI. This CDR3 is 18 amino acids long. CDR3 sequence: CASSEVPRQGGFQETQYF. DNA for the CDR3: TGTGCCAGCAGTGAAGTTCCTAGACAGGGGGGGTTCCAAGAGACCCAGTACTTC.

This clonotype was observed many times. The V call is TRBV7-3, the J call TRBJ2-2, with TRBD1 matching 8 bases. Trimming at V came to 5 bases and at J to 4 bases, leaving 6 bases not matched to a gene. This CDR3 is 15 amino acids long. Germline V lookup: CDR1 SGHTA, CDR2 FQGTGA. The CDR3 DNA follows: TGTGCCAGCAGCAATCAGGGGGCGATCACCGGGGAGCTGTTTTTT. This gives the protein CASSNQGAITGELFF. Looking up the rest from reference TRBV7-3 and TRBJ2-2 gives the full variable domain: GAGVSQTPSNKVTEKGKYVELRCDPISGHTALYWYRQSLGQGPEFLIYFQGTGAADDSGLPNDRFFAVRPEGSVSTLKIQRTERGDSAVYLCASSNQGAITGELFFGEGSRLTVL.

This clonotype is medium-sized by share. The genes are TRBV9 and TRBJ2-1; TRBD1 or TRBD2 may be the D gene (5 bases each). The CDR3 contains 11 residues. Trimming cost V 4 bases and J 12 bases, with 11 bases left between them. Germline lookup yields CDR1 SGDLS and CDR2 YYNGEE. CDR3 nucleotides: TGTGCCAGCAGCACAGGCGCGGGGCAGTTCTTC. Amino acids: CASSTGAGQFF.